This T cell receptor beta chain was retrieved from a study of T cell changes during pregnancy in multiple sclerosis. Libraries were prepared by immunoSEQ multiplex PCR; TCRdb keeps only in-frame clonotypes and omits some of them. Of 70,000 to 80,000 clones in the sample, 80% to 90% were seen once. V lost 3 bases, J lost 6 bases, and 7 bases stayed unmatched. The germline gives CDR1 SNHLY, CDR2 FYNNEI. The CDR3 spans 15 residues. The input for sequencing was peripheral blood, taken before pregnancy. The V and J genes are TRBV2 and TRBJ2-2, with 7 bases fitting TRBD2. This sequence originates from a female donor with multiple sclerosis, enrolled in a pregnancy study. The CDR3 nucleotides read TGTGCCAGCAGTGATGGGGGGGTAACATCCGGGGAGCTGTTTTTT. Protein: CASSDGGVTSGELFF.